This record covers a single T cell receptor beta chain. The data are from a study of T cells of healthy individuals. TCRdb used MiXCR to reprocess the 5' RACE reads, holding one entry per CDR3 protein. This sample has some 69,000 distinct CDR3 sequences, with around 16% found just once. This clonotype originated in a human donor in good health.

The CDR3 bases are TGCGCCAGCAGTCCCTCCTTTGGGGCCAACGTCCTGACTTTC. Amino acid sequence: CASSPSFGANVLTF. This chain links TRBV5-1 with TRBJ2-6; D is uncertain. V lost 5 bases and J 3 bases, leaving 9 bases between the germline ends. The CDR3 has 14 amino acids. Germline lookup yields CDR1 SGHRS and CDR2 YFSETQ.